The rows below give T cell receptor beta chains drawn from one sample of a study of glioma-infiltrating T cells. TCRdb re-analysed the multiplex PCR reads in MiXCR, keeping a single row per CDR3 protein. The sample holds around 350,000 distinct CDR3 sequences; more than 35% are singletons and the top ten take more than 10%. Sequenced input: glioma tissue, nonneoplastic brain tissue, or PBMCs (not recorded which). Every receptor here comes from a human donor with low-grade glioma or glioblastoma, undergoing nonglioma brain surgery, or in good health (not recorded which). CDR3s include the opening cysteine and the closing phenylalanine or tryptophan. The D gene is left open where the match is weak. Expanded clones are given a class, and other clones once, few, many or no size at all.

d_gene	v_gene	j_gene	abundance	CDR3nt	CDR3aa
TRBD1	TRBV20-1	TRBJ2-5	.	TGCAGTGTAAGGGGGCCTCAAAAGACCCAGTACTTC	CSVRGPQKTQYF
.	TRBV2	TRBJ1-2	.	TGTGCCAGCAGTGGGACAACTAACTATGGCTACACCTTC	CASSGTTNYGYTF
TRBD2	TRBV27	TRBJ2-3	.	TGTGCCAGCAGTCCAGCCGGGACTAGCGGAATCACAGATACGCAGTATTTT	CASSPAGTSGITDTQYF
TRBD2	TRBV6-2/TRBV6-3	TRBJ2-3	few	TGTGCCAGCAGATCTCTTAGCGGGAGCGGCACAGATACGCAGTATTTT	CASRSLSGSGTDTQYF
.	TRBV4-2	TRBJ2-2	.	TGTGCCAGCAGCCCCTACGAACTGACCACCGGGGAGCTGTTTTTT	CASSPYELTTGELFF
.	TRBV12-3/TRBV12-4	TRBJ1-2	once	TGTGCCAGCAGACGGGCAGGGAGTCATGGCTACACCTTC	CASRRAGSHGYTF
.	TRBV28	TRBJ2-7	few	TGTGCCAGCCCCCCCCGGGCCACGGGCGCTTACGAGCAGTACTTC	CASPPRATGAYEQYF
.	TRBV9	TRBJ1-1	.	TGTGCCAGCAGCGTAGCAATGATGGGGCACACTGAAGCTTTCTTT	CASSVAMMGHTEAFF
TRBD1	TRBV20-1	TRBJ2-2	many	TGCAGTGCTAACCACGGGACAGGGAACACCGGGGAGCTGTTTTTT	CSANHGTGNTGELFF
TRBD2	TRBV4-1	TRBJ2-3	few	TGCGCCAGCAGCCAAGGTGCTAGCGGGAGCACAGATACGCAGTATTTT	CASSQGASGSTDTQYF
.	TRBV4-1	TRBJ1-1	few	TGCGCCAGCAGCCAAGTTTTGCCGAACACTGAAGCTTTCTTT	CASSQVLPNTEAFF
TRBD1	TRBV6-2/TRBV6-3	TRBJ1-3	.	TGTGCCAGCATCTCCGACAGGGCATTGAACACCATATATTTT	CASISDRALNTIYF
TRBD2	TRBV6-1	TRBJ2-5	.	TGTGCGGGAGGGACGGCCCCCGAGACCCAGTACTTC	CAGGTAPETQYF
.	TRBV19	TRBJ2-1	.	TGTGCCAGTAGTATGTCGCCAATCCTCGGGCATGAGCAGTTCTTC	CASSMSPILGHEQFF
TRBD2	TRBV28	TRBJ2-2	many	TGTGCCAGCAGTCCATTAGCGGGAGTCCACACCGGGGAGCTGTTTTTT	CASSPLAGVHTGELFF
.	TRBV28	TRBJ1-2	many	TGTGCCAGCAGTTTCGGATCTAACTATGGCTACACCTTC	CASSFGSNYGYTF
.	TRBV11-2	TRBJ2-5	.	TGTGCCAGCAGCCCCCGGGACTTCGAGACCCAGTACTTC	CASSPRDFETQYF
.	TRBV20-1	TRBJ2-3	many	TGCAGTGCTAAAGAGGGGACGGGGCCAACCGTCCTTCTAGATACGCAGTATTTT	CSAKEGTGPTVLLDTQYF
TRBD2	TRBV7-2	TRBJ2-7	few	TGTGCCAGCAGCTTACTAGCGGTAAGCTCCTACGAGCAGTACTTC	CASSLLAVSSYEQYF
TRBD2	TRBV12-3/TRBV12-4	TRBJ2-7	.	TGTGCCAGCAGTTTTAATCGAGATAGCGGGAATTACGAGCAGTACTTC	CASSFNRDSGNYEQYF
TRBD1	TRBV5-8	TRBJ1-5	.	TGTGCCAGCAGCAGCGGGGACAGGGGTGTTGGTCAGCCCCAGCATTTT	CASSSGDRGVGQPQHF
.	TRBV15	TRBJ2-7	.	TGTGCCACCAGCAGCCTAGAAGGGGGCTACGAGCAGTACTTC	CATSSLEGGYEQYF
.	TRBV7-9	TRBJ1-2	.	TGTGCCAGCAGCTTAGACACTCAAAAGGACTATGGCTACACCTTC	CASSLDTQKDYGYTF
.	TRBV29-1	TRBJ1-2	.	TGCAGCGTTGAAGAGGGGGCTGACTATGGCTACACCTTC	CSVEEGADYGYTF
.	TRBV7-6	TRBJ2-7	many	TGTGCCAGCAGCTTAGAACCGGGGTGGGAGCAGTACTTC	CASSLEPGWEQYF
.	TRBV2	TRBJ2-7	many	TGTGCCAGCACTGTACAGGACTCCTACGAGCAGTACTTC	CASTVQDSYEQYF
.	TRBV10-3	TRBJ2-7	.	TGTGCCATCAGCTCCCCAGGACTCCTATCCTACGAGCAGTACTTC	CAISSPGLLSYEQYF
TRBD2	TRBV28	TRBJ2-4	.	TGTGCCAGCAGTCCGGCGGGGGGGGAAGCCAAAAACACTCAGTACTTC	CASSPAGGEAKNTQYF
.	TRBV27	TRBJ1-1	.	TGCGCCAGCAGCTTTACAGGACGTGAAGCTTTCTTT	CASSFTGREAFF
.	TRBV3-1	TRBJ1-2	.	TGTGCCAGCAGCCACCGGACAAGGGTCTATGGCTACACCTTC	CASSHRTRVYGYTF
.	TRBV7-2	TRBJ2-4	few	TGTGCCAGCACCCTGGGGGTCCGCCAAAACATTCAGTACTTC	CASTLGVRQNIQYF
TRBD1	TRBV12-3/TRBV12-4	TRBJ2-7	few	TGTGCCAGTCATGGACAGGGGTCCTACGAGCAGTACTTC	CASHGQGSYEQYF
.	TRBV2	TRBJ1-1	few	TGTGCCAGCAGAGACAGCACTGAAGCTTTCTTT	CASRDSTEAFF
.	TRBV27	TRBJ2-2	many	TGTGCCAGCAGTAGCCGGCCTGATTGGGGAGTGCACACCGGGGAGCTGTTTTTT	CASSSRPDWGVHTGELFF
TRBD1	TRBV20-1	TRBJ1-5	many	TGCAGTGCTAGAGATAGACAGGGGACTATCAATCAGCCCCAGCATTTT	CSARDRQGTINQPQHF
.	TRBV7-3	TRBJ2-5	few	TGTGCCAGCAGCCCCACCAGTAGTATCGAGACCCAGTACTTC	CASSPTSSIETQYF
.	TRBV19	TRBJ2-3	.	TGTGCCAGTAGTATGGTCTACACAGATACGCAGTATTTT	CASSMVYTDTQYF
TRBD2	TRBV7-2	TRBJ2-2	few	TGTGCCAGCAGCTTGACTAGCGGGCCGTACAACACCGGGGAGCTGTTTTTT	CASSLTSGPYNTGELFF
.	TRBV7-2	TRBJ1-1	.	TGTGCCAGCAGCTTAGACGGGTTTGGAACTGAAGCTTTCTTT	CASSLDGFGTEAFF
.	TRBV7-9	TRBJ1-2	.	TGTGCCAGCAGCCAAAGAGGGATCCTAGCTAACTATGGCTACACCTTC	CASSQRGILANYGYTF
.	TRBV27	TRBJ1-1	.	TGTGCCAGCAGTTTATTGAGGGGAGTCACTGAAGCTTTCTTT	CASSLLRGVTEAFF
.	TRBV4-1	TRBJ1-2	few	TGCGCCAGCAGCCAAGGTTCCTATAGTGGGCACACTAACTATGGCTACACCTTC	CASSQGSYSGHTNYGYTF
.	TRBV20-1	TRBJ1-2	.	TGCAGTGCTCCTCCCCCGGGGCATGAAGGCTACACCTTC	CSAPPPGHEGYTF
.	TRBV19	TRBJ1-5	.	TGTGCCAGTAGTGTTCGGGTGGGGATTAATCAGCCCCAGCATTTT	CASSVRVGINQPQHF
.	TRBV4-1	TRBJ2-3	.	TGCGCCAGCAGCCAGAAAGGGGGGGGATTGGTTTCAGATACGCAGTATTTT	CASSQKGGGLVSDTQYF
.	TRBV12-3/TRBV12-4	TRBJ2-5	.	TGTGCCAGCAGTTTACTACAGGGTGAGACCCAGTACTTC	CASSLLQGETQYF
.	TRBV6-1	TRBJ2-7	many	TGTGCCAGCAGTCCCCAGATACTCTCCTACGAGCAGTACTTC	CASSPQILSYEQYF
.	TRBV19	TRBJ2-3	.	TGTGCCAGTAGTAATTGGACAAATAGCACAGATACACAGTATTTT	CASSNWTNSTDTQYF
.	TRBV15	TRBJ2-1	.	TGTGCCACCAGCAGAGGGGCAGGGAAATCCTACAATGAGCAGTTCTTC	CATSRGAGKSYNEQFF
.	TRBV25-1	TRBJ2-3	few	TGTGCCAGCAGTTTCACCCAGTCAGATACGCAGTATTTT	CASSFTQSDTQYF
.	TRBV7-6	TRBJ2-3	few	TGTGCCAGCAGCTTAGGGTCTAGTCCGGATACGCAGTATTTT	CASSLGSSPDTQYF
TRBD2	TRBV4-2	TRBJ2-7	.	TGTGCCAGCGGCCAAGATGTCAGCCTAGCGGTGTCCTACGAGCAGTACTTC	CASGQDVSLAVSYEQYF